What follows describes a single T cell receptor beta chain. As yet, its antigen is unknown. The data are from a study of cytomegalovirus exposure and HLA in healthy donors. Study-wide results and limits: One variant, a missense change in DCLRE1C, was linked in a later analysis to TCR beta V- and J-gene trimming. About 87% or about 30% of the time was how often most TCR beta V segments were productive, according to an earlier analysis.

Germline CDR1 reads SGDLS; CDR2 reads YYNGEE. Trimming took off 2 bases at V and 1 base at J, with 9 bases between the two ends. The CDR3 length is 14 residues. The PCR had 60 Vbeta and 13 Jbeta primers. Repertoires were generated with immunoSEQ multiplex PCR, while TCRdb's copy carries only in-frame clones and drops some. The table records roughly 130,000 clones, approximately 74% of them present only once. Sequencing was done on a sample of PBMCs. This rearrangement joins TRBV9 to TRBJ1-1, with TRBD1 as a possible D gene (5 bases). The TCR sequence derives from a man aged 35 to 55 in good health and CMV-seropositive. The CDR3 DNA reads as TGTGCCAGCAGCGTGACAGAGTCGAACACTGAAGCTTTCTTT. Its protein product is CASSVTESNTEAFF.